This T cell receptor beta chain originates from a study of T cells in Graves' hyperthyroidism and ophthalmopathy. Findings of the study overall: Blood shared most expanded thyroid clonotypes above 0.001. The model made its ophthalmopathy prediction, and onset followed a median roughly six months later.

In making diagnoses, clinical symptoms, serum thyroxine and TRAb, thyroid ultrasound and orbital computed tomography were all used. The source of the PBMCs was approximately 9.5 ml of fresh peripheral blood. Germline loops: CDR1 SGHRS, CDR2 YFSETQ. The CDR3 has 15 residues. Germline trimming cut 4 bases from V and 2 bases from J; bases unmatched to any gene: 8. RNA transcripts provided the source from which TCR beta CDR3 regions were amplified. TCR CDR3 underwent first-round RT-PCR with the HTBI primer set. One entry per CDR3 protein results from TCRdb running MiXCR on the multiplex PCR reads. The data hold around 99,000 distinct CDR3 sequences, with 15% to 20% observed a single time. Remarks on this clonotype: The antigen is undetermined.

This chain links TRBV5-1 with TRBJ1-2, with 7 bases lining up with TRBD1. Sequenced sample: blood. This sequence was found in a woman in her forties or fifties with Graves' hyperthyroidism. CDR3 sequence (DNA): TGCGCCAGCAGCGAAGACAGGGTGGTAAACTATGGCTACACCTTC. Amino acid sequence: CASSEDRVVNYGYTF.